Below are 14 T cell receptor beta chains sequenced from a single sample in a study of vaccination and CD4 T cells after COVID-19. Treatment of the sample: approximately 11-day PBMC culture with coronavirus spike peptide pools or control peptides (ViraFEST assay). The antigens for these receptors are not known. Cultured CD4+ T cells had their DNA profiled by the Oncomine TCR Beta short-read assay. In TCRdb, the PCR reads were re-called with MiXCR into one record per CDR3 protein. The data contain approximately 15,000 distinct CDR3 sequences, approximately 57% of them seen just once; the ten biggest clones take up about 9.4%. The sample was CD4+ T cells from blood, cultured in vitro. Receptor source: a human donor who had recovered from COVID-19.

The V call is TRBV12-3 or TRBV12-4, the J call TRBJ2-7; no clear D gene. The CDR3 covers 11 residues. V was pared by 9 bases and J by 3 bases, with 9 bases between. CDR3 sequence: CASTTNYEQYF. The CDR3, as DNA: TGTGCCAGTACTACTAACTACGAGCAGTACTTC.

This chain uses TRBV2 with TRBJ2-7; TRBD1 aligns across 7 bases. V dropped 7 bases and J dropped 1; count of bases not matched to a gene: 4. This CDR3 has 13 residues. Germline lookup yields CDR1 SNHLY and CDR2 FYNNEI. The CDR3 reads CASKEGASYEQYF. The CDR3, as DNA: TGTGCCAGCAAAGAGGGGGCGTCCTACGAGCAGTACTTC.

This clonotype occurred a few times. This chain uses TRBV21-1 with TRBJ1-1; the D call of TRBD1 is as the table states it, not checked on the DNA. TRBV21-1 is noted as a pseudogene. The CDR3 runs to 16 residues. DNA of the CDR3: TGTGCCAGCAGCAAGGACAGGGTTTCCCAGAACACTGAAGCTTTCTTT. This translates into CASSKDRVSQNTEAFF.

The gene calls are TRBV10-3 and TRBJ1-2, with D unresolved. The V gene lost 3 bases and the J gene lost 5 bases, with 4 bases spanning the gap. The CDR3 sequence is 11 residues long. Per germline, CDR1 ENHRY and CDR2 SYGVKD. DNA of the CDR3: TGTGCCATCAGTGATTTATATGGCTACACCTTC. This codes for CAISDLYGYTF.

The chain carries TRBV20-1 and TRBJ2-5, with D perhaps given as TRBD1 or TRBD2 (6 bases each). The germline V gene has CDR1 DFQATT and CDR2 SNEGSKA (reference sequence). Trimming took 2 bases from V and 5 from J, leaving 15 bases between them. This CDR3 spans 14 amino acids. The CDR3 protein is CSARRGGGPETQYF. The CDR3 DNA sequence: TGCAGTGCTAGAAGGGGTGGGGGGCCCGAGACCCAGTACTTC.

The J gene is TRBJ1-2, the V gene TRBV5-4; tentatively, D is TRBD1 (6 bases). From germline, CDR1 is SGHNT and CDR2 YYREEE (reference sequence). The CDR3 spans 14 residues. V dropped 0 bases and J dropped 2 bases, with 8 bases sitting between them. CDR3 region: CASSLETGNYGYTF. Here the CDR3 DNA reads TGTGCCAGCAGCTTGGAAACAGGGAACTATGGCTACACCTTC.

This clonotype came up a few times. J is TRBJ1-3 and V is TRBV15; no clear D gene. CDR3 length: 14 residues. Trimming cost V 0 bases and J 4 bases, with 7 bases left between them. Germline assignment: CDR1 LNHNV and CDR2 YYDKDF (reference sequence). CDR3 bases: TGTGCCACCAGCAGAGATCAGTCCGGAAACACCATATATTTT. As protein: CATSRDQSGNTIYF.

There are a few counts of this clonotype. The genes are TRBV20-1 and TRBJ2-5; TRBD2 matches 9 bases. The CDR3 length is 17 residues. J gave up 2 bases and V 4 bases, and 14 bases lay outside the gene matches. From germline, CDR1 is DFQATT and CDR2 SNEGSKA (reference sequence). CDR3 sequence (DNA): TGCAGTGCTATCACCCGGTTGATAGCGGGAGAACAAGAGACCCAGTACTTC. This codes for CSAITRLIAGEQETQYF.

This clonotype came up a few times. The gene calls are TRBV20-1 and TRBJ2-5; 9 positions match TRBD2. The V segment lost 2 bases and the J segment 5 bases; nucleotides outside the gene matches: 3. The CDR3 is made up of 13 amino acids. Germline values: CDR1 DFQATT, CDR2 SNEGSKA (reference sequence). The CDR3 nucleotides are TGCAGTGCTAGACTAGCGGGAAAGGAGACCCAGTACTTC. This gives the protein CSARLAGKETQYF.

The rearrangement joins TRBV7-9 to TRBJ2-5; 8 nucleotides line up with TRBD1. This CDR3 spans 17 amino acids. The trim removed 2 bases at V and 5 bases at J, leaving 13 bases unmatched. CDR1 is SEHNR and CDR2 is FQNEAQ in the germline V gene (reference sequence). The CDR3 coding sequence is TGTGCCAGCAGCTTAAGGGATTGGACAGGGAGTAAGGAGACCCAGTACTTC. This encodes CASSLRDWTGSKETQYF.

This sequence joins TRBV29-1 and TRBJ2-2; no clear D. Germline CDR1 SQVTM, CDR2 ANQGSEA. V was shortened by 5 bases and J by 5 bases, with 9 bases between the two germline ends. This CDR3 region has 12 residues. DNA for the CDR3: TGCAGCGTTCGCGGTGGAACCGGGGAGCTGTTTTTT. Translating gives CSVRGGTGELFF.

This sequence joins TRBV6-2 or TRBV6-3 and TRBJ1-1, with TRBD1 identical over 7 bases. V was pared by 5 bases and J by 2 bases, with 8 bases of the junction left unmatched. Germline CDR1 and CDR2: MNHEY and SVGEGT. CDR3 length: 15 amino acids. The DNA for the CDR3 is TGTGCCAGCAGTATTGGAGACAGGGACAACACTGAAGCTTTCTTT. Its protein product is CASSIGDRDNTEAFF.

This clonotype was seen only a few times. This chain links TRBV20-1 with TRBJ2-1; D is ambiguous. The germline CDR1 and CDR2 sequences are DFQATT and SNEGSKA (reference sequence). V gave up 1 base and J gave up 14 bases, with 12 bases separating them. CDR3 length equals 11 residues. For the CDR3, the DNA is TGCAGTGCTAGAGTGGTTGGGAACGAGTTCTTC. Translated, it gives CSARVVGNEFF.

V usage is TRBV9 and J usage is TRBJ2-3; D unclear. This CDR3 comprises 15 residues. Germline assignment: CDR1 SGDLS and CDR2 YYNGEE. V lost 6 bases to trimming and J lost 1 base, with 15 bases between them. In DNA form, the CDR3 reads TGTGCCAGCACGCTAGGCCCTACGGGCACAGATACGCAGTATTTT. Its protein is CASTLGPTGTDTQYF.